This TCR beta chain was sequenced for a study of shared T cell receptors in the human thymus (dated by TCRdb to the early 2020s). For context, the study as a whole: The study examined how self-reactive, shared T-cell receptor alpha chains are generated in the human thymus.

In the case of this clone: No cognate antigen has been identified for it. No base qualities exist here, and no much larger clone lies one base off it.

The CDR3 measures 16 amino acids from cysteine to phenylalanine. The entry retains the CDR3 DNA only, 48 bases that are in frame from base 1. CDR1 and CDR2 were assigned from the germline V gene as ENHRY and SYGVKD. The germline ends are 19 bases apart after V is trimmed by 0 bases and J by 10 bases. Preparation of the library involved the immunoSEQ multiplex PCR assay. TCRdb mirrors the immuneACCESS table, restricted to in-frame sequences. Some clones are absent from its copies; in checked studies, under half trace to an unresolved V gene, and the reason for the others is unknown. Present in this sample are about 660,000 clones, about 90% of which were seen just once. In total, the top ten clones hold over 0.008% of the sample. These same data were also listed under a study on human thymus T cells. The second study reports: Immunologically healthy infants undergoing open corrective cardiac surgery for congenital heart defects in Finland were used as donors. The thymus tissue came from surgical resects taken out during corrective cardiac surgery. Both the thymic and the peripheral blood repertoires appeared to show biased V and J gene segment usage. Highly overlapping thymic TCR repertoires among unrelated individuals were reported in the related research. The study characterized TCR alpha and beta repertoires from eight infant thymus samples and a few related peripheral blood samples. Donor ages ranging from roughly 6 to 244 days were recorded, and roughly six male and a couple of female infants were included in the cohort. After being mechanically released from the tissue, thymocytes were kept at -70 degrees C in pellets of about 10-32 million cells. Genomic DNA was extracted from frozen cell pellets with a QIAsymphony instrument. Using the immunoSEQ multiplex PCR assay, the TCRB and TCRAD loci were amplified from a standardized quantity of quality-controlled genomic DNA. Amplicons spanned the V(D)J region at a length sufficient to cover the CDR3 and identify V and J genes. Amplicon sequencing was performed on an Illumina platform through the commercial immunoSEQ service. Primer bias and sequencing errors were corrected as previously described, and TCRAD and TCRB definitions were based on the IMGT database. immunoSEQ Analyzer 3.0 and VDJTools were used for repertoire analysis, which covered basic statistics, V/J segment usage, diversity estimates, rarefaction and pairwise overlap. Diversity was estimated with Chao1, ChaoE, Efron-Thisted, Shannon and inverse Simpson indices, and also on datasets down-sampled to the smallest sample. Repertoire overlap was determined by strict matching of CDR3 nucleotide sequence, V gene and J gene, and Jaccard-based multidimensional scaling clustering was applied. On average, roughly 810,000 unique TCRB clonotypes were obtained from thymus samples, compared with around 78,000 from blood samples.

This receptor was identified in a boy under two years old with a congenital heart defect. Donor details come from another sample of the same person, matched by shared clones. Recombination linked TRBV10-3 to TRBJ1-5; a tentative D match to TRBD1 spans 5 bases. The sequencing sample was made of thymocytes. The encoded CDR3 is CAISESGRERTEPQHF. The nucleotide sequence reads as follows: TGTGCCATCAGTGAGTCGGGCAGGGAAAGGACGGAACCCCAGCATTTT.